These 27 T cell receptor beta chains were sequenced from one sample in a study of T cell repertoires in cytomegalovirus infection. These receptors' targets are unknown. In TCRdb, the reads were re-called with MiXCR into one record per CDR3 protein. Of 230,000 or so distinct CDR3 sequences in the sample, about 38% were seen once. The sequenced sample was CD8+ T cells from cultured PBMCs, obtained from culture after CMV antigen stimulation. Receptor source: a human donor in good health (CMV status not recorded). Some clones in this sample may be carry-over from other donors' samples.

This chain uses TRBV6-5 with TRBJ2-1; a weak D match, TRBD1 (6 bases). Germline V lookup: CDR1 MNHEY, CDR2 SVGAGI. The CDR3 spans 16 residues. Trimming took off 11 bases at V and 3 bases at J, with 23 bases between the two ends. The CDR3 region is CAPQGIAARGYNEQFF. CDR3 DNA sequence: TGTGCCCCGCAGGGGATTGCGGCCCGGGGCTACAATGAGCAGTTCTTC.

The chain has TRBV7-6 and TRBJ2-1, with D tentatively TRBD1 (5 bases). Germline V gene data show CDR1 as SGHVS and CDR2 as FNYEAQ. The CDR3 has 12 residues. The V and J ends lost 5 bases and 4 bases respectively, with 6 bases between them. The CDR3 DNA reads TGTGCCAGCAGCAACAGGTACAATGAGCAGTTCTTC. It encodes CASSNRYNEQFF.

This clonotype turned up a few times. The rearrangement links TRBV15 to TRBJ2-7, with 11 nucleotides matching TRBD2. CDR3 size: 16 residues. Germline V lookup: CDR1 LNHNV, CDR2 YYDKDF (reference sequence). Trimming cost V 2 bases and J 10 bases; bases outside gene matches: 13. The DNA of the CDR3 is TGTGCCACCAGCAGACCGGGACTAGCGGCCAGAGAGGGTCAGTACTTC. Its protein is CATSRPGLAAREGQYF.

The sample holds many counts of this clonotype. The rearrangement links TRBV7-8 to TRBJ2-5, with 11 bases aligning to TRBD1. The CDR3 loop spans 15 amino acids. The trim removed 4 bases at V and 5 bases at J, leaving 6 bases unmatched. Germline V gives CDR1 SGHVS, CDR2 FQNEAQ. The CDR3 is CASSSRDRGGETQYF. CDR3 in DNA: TGTGCCAGCAGCTCCCGGGACAGGGGGGGTGAGACCCAGTACTTC.

This clonotype was seen a few times. The V call is TRBV20-1, the J call TRBJ1-5; the D is unclear. Per germline, CDR1 DFQATT and CDR2 SNEGSKA (reference sequence). V was shortened by 1 base and J by 0 bases, with 4 bases between the two germline ends. The CDR3 totals 13 residues. CDR3 residues: CSARVTSNQPQHF. The CDR3 DNA follows: TGCAGTGCTAGAGTGACTAGCAATCAGCCCCAGCATTTT.

This chain uses TRBV5-3 with TRBJ1-4, with 8 nucleotides matching TRBD1. TRBV5-3 is annotated as an ORF whose role is uncertain. The CDR3 runs to 14 residues. With V trimmed by 8 bases and J by 7 bases, 10 bases remained unmatched. The CDR3 DNA sequence: TGTGCCAGCAGCGTTTGGACAGGGCCTGAAAAACTGTTTTTT. Amino acids: CASSVWTGPEKLFF.

The count of this clonotype is one. The junction departs from the called germline gene at one end, perhaps through a read error. The chain couples TRBV7-2 to TRBJ1-3, with TRBD1 matching over 7 bases. The CDR3 totals 16 residues. The germline CDR1 and CDR2 sequences are SGHTA and FQGNSA. CDR3 nucleotides: TGTGCAAGCAGACCAGGGGGAGAGGGAAATGGAAACACCATATATTTT. It encodes CASRPGGEGNGNTIYF.

The rearrangement links TRBV12-5 to TRBJ2-1; D gene ambiguous. The CDR3 has 15 residues. Trimming pared 7 bases from V and 1 base from J, leaving 14 bases between. Germline V gene sequence: CDR1 LGHNT, CDR2 FRNRAP. Here the CDR3 DNA reads TGTGCTAGTGCACCAATTAGTTCTTCCTACAATGAGCAGTTCTTC. Its translation is CASAPISSSYNEQFF.

This clonotype has a handful of counts. V usage is TRBV7-2 and J usage is TRBJ2-2, with D unclear. The CDR3 consists of 15 residues. Trimming removed 5 bases from V and 2 bases from J, with 12 bases in between. Germline lookup yields CDR1 SGHTA and CDR2 FQGNSA. The CDR3 region is CASSHPPDNTGELFF. CDR3 in DNA: TGTGCCAGCAGCCACCCTCCAGACAACACCGGGGAGCTGTTTTTT. Complete variable domain (other parts from reference TRBV7-2 and TRBJ2-2): GAGVSQSPSNKVTEKGKDVELRCDPISGHTALYWYRQSLGQGLEFLIYFQGNSAPDKSGLPSDRFSAERTGGSVSTLTIQRTQQEDSAVYLCASSHPPDNTGELFFGEGSRLTVL.

Concerning this clonotype itself: The junction does not match germline at one end; this may be a read error. V gene TRBV24-1 combines with J gene TRBJ2-5, with 13 nucleotides matching TRBD2. This CDR3 comprises 17 residues. Germline values: CDR1 KGHDR, CDR2 SFDVKD. Here the CDR3 DNA reads TGTGCCACCACTGATTGGACTAGCGGGAGCGGGCGAGAGACCCAGTACTTC. Protein sequence: CATTDWTSGSGRETQYF.

The chain links TRBV6-1 to TRBJ2-1; D is possibly TRBD1 (6 bases). Germline CDR1 and CDR2: MNHNS and SASEGT. Trimming removed 2 bases from V and 4 bases from J, with 15 bases in between. This CDR3 has 16 amino acids. The CDR3 here is CASSEWDIAKYNEQFF. The CDR3, as DNA: TGTGCCAGCAGTGAATGGGACATAGCGAAGTACAATGAGCAGTTCTTC.

This clonotype was counted only a few times. The gene calls are TRBV27 and TRBJ2-7; D may be TRBD1 (5 bases). CDR3 length: 11 amino acids. The germline V gene encodes CDR1 MNHEY and CDR2 SMNVEV (reference sequence). Trimming removed 3 bases from V and 6 bases from J, with 6 bases in between. CDR3: CASSFGAEQYF. The CDR3 nucleotides read TGTGCCAGCAGTTTTGGGGCCGAGCAGTACTTC.

The gene calls are TRBV14 and TRBJ2-1; 9 bases map to TRBD1. CDR1 is SGHDN and CDR2 is FVKESK in the germline V gene. The CDR3 contains 13 residues. Losses at the gene ends were 5 bases for V and 6 bases for J; bases not matched to a gene: 2. The CDR3 here is CASSTDRGNEQFF. CDR3 coding DNA: TGTGCCAGCAGCACGGACAGGGGCAATGAGCAGTTCTTC.

J is TRBJ1-1 and V is TRBV7-6, with no clear D. Germline V gives CDR1 SGHVS, CDR2 FNYEAQ. CDR3 size: 13 residues. Between the trimmed V and J ends, which lost 4 bases and 0 bases, there was a span of 6 bases. Here the CDR3 reads CASSYGVNTEAFF. In nucleotides, the CDR3 is TGTGCCAGCAGCTACGGGGTGAACACTGAAGCTTTCTTT.

This clonotype was seen only a few times. J is TRBJ1-1 and V is TRBV7-9, with D perhaps TRBD1 (5 bases). This CDR3 comprises 15 residues. Germline V gene lookup returns CDR1 SEHNR and CDR2 FQNEAQ (reference sequence). V lost 2 bases and J 1 base, leaving 11 bases between the germline ends. The CDR3 bases are TGTGCCAGCAGCTTATGGGGCTCCGAGAACACTGAAGCTTTCTTT. Protein sequence: CASSLWGSENTEAFF.

V usage is TRBV12-3 or TRBV12-4 and J usage is TRBJ1-2; D gene ambiguous. The CDR3 is 14 residues long. The germline V and J ends were trimmed by 7 bases and 0 bases, with 12 bases remaining between them. CDR3 in amino acids: CASTLGDTNYGYTF. The CDR3 DNA sequence: TGTGCCAGCACCTTGGGCGATACTAACTATGGCTACACCTTC.

The V gene is TRBV30, the J gene TRBJ2-1; D is uncertain. The V end was cut by 3 bases, the J end by 15 bases, with 18 bases between. Germline V gene sequence: CDR1 GTSNPN, CDR2 SVGIG (reference sequence). This CDR3 comprises 12 residues. Here the CDR3 DNA reads TGTGCCTGGAGCCCTTCTGGGGAAAAGGGGTTCTTC. It translates to CAWSPSGEKGFF.

This clonotype has a handful of counts. The chain joins TRBV7-8 to TRBJ2-3; maybe TRBD2 (6 bases). The CDR3 sequence is 15 residues long. V was shortened by 6 bases and J by 6 bases, with 19 bases between the two germline ends. Germline values: CDR1 SGHVS, CDR2 FQNEAQ. CDR3 nucleotide sequence: TGTGCCAGCAGATCAAGCGGAGGGAGAGTGGATACGCAGTATTTT. Protein product: CASRSSGGRVDTQYF.

The rearrangement joins TRBV19 to TRBJ2-1; 12 positions agree with TRBD1. Germline CDR1 reads LNHDA; CDR2 reads SQIVND (reference sequence). The V gene end was trimmed by 5 bases and the J gene end by 6 bases; junction bases not matched to a gene: 11. The CDR3 loop spans 17 amino acids. The CDR3 DNA reads as TGTGCCAGTAGTCGCGGGGGGGGGGACAGGGGGCTCAATGAGCAGTTCTTC. It specifies CASSRGGGDRGLNEQFF.

The chain couples TRBV2 to TRBJ2-7; D is unresolved. Germline V gene data show CDR1 as SNHLY and CDR2 as FYNNEI. Trimming stripped 2 bases from V and 3 bases from J, with 17 bases between. This CDR3 contains 16 residues. The CDR3 coding sequence is TGTGCCAGCAGTGAATCGCCCAGGTTGCGGAGCTACGAGCAGTACTTC. Its translation: CASSESPRLRSYEQYF.

This clonotype showed up just a few times. The genes are TRBV30 and TRBJ2-1; 9 nucleotides line up with TRBD2. Losses at the gene ends were 0 bases for V and 7 bases for J; bases not matched to a gene: 10. The CDR3 length is 16 residues. The V gene's germline CDR1 is GTSNPN and CDR2 SVGIG (reference sequence). Here the CDR3 reads CAWSVRSSGIGNEQFF. CDR3 bases: TGTGCCTGGAGTGTACGGTCTAGCGGGATTGGGAATGAGCAGTTCTTC. The full variable domain, its missing parts supplied by reference TRBV30 and TRBJ2-1, is SQTIHQWPATLVQPVGSPLSLECTVEGTSNPNLYWYRQAAGRGLQLLFYSVGIGQISSEVPQNLSASRPQDRQFILSSKKLLLSDSGFYLCAWSVRSSGIGNEQFFGPGTRLTVL.

The chain combines TRBV5-4 with TRBJ2-2, with TRBD2 matching 7 bases. Per germline, CDR1 SGHNT and CDR2 YYREEE (reference sequence). This CDR3 has 17 amino acids. V was pared by 5 bases and J by 0 bases, with 10 bases of the junction left unmatched. The CDR3 protein is CASSLAPTSSNTGELFF. The CDR3 nucleotides are TGTGCCAGCAGTTTAGCCCCGACTAGCTCGAACACCGGGGAGCTGTTTTTT.

The chain employs TRBV7-6 and TRBJ2-7; 7 positions match TRBD2. CDR3 length equals 15 residues. The J segment lost 0 bases and the V segment lost 5 bases, leaving 7 bases of the junction unmatched. Germline V gene data show CDR1 as SGHVS and CDR2 as FNYEAQ. CDR3 loop: CASSQGDYASYEQYF. As DNA, the CDR3 is TGTGCCAGCAGCCAAGGGGACTACGCCTCCTACGAGCAGTACTTC.

In its sample, this clonotype was seen a few times. The chain is built from TRBV19 and TRBJ1-2, with D hard to call. CDR1 LNHDA and CDR2 SQIVND come from the germline V gene (reference sequence). V shed 5 bases and J shed 8 bases, with 24 bases lying between them. The CDR3 runs 16 residues. The CDR3 nucleotides are TGTGCCAGTAGTTTCAACCGTCGAGCGACATCCGACGGCTACACCTTC. As protein: CASSFNRRATSDGYTF.

This clonotype was detected only a few times. The gene calls are TRBV4-1 and TRBJ2-2; TRBD1 is a possible D gene (6 bases). The CDR3 runs to 18 residues. Germline-derived CDR1 and CDR2 are MGHRA and YSYEKL. The V end was cut by 2 bases, the J end by 4 bases, with 20 bases between. CDR3 sequence: CASSQSGGAGVVTGELFF. CDR3 DNA sequence: TGCGCCAGCAGCCAAAGCGGCGGAGCAGGGGTTGTCACCGGGGAGCTGTTTTTT.

This clonotype has only a few counts. The CDR3 loop reads CATSERPGLASDTQYF. The DNA of the CDR3 is TGTGCCACCAGCGAGAGGCCAGGACTAGCCTCAGATACGCAGTATTTT. The V call is TRBV15, the J call TRBJ2-3; 8 nucleotides line up with TRBD2. CDR3 length equals 16 residues. Germline loops: CDR1 LNHNV, CDR2 YYDKDF (reference sequence). The J segment lost 4 bases and the V segment lost 5 bases, leaving 11 bases of the junction unmatched.

A few counts support this clonotype. CDR3 sequence reads: CASSESLSPGKDRTSYEQYF. For the CDR3, the DNA is TGTGCCAGCAGTGAATCCTTAAGTCCCGGTAAGGACAGGACCTCCTACGAGCAGTACTTC. The chain carries TRBV25-1 and TRBJ2-7, with 7 bases matching TRBD1. J gave up 0 bases and V 1 base, and 18 bases lay outside the gene matches. CDR1 MGHDK and CDR2 SYGVNS come from the germline V gene. CDR3 length equals 20 residues.